Presented here are 28 T cell receptor beta chains from one specimen sequenced in a study of molecular identifiers for immune sequencing clone quantification. TCRdb analysed the PCR reads with MiXCR anew, one entry per CDR3 protein. The table has more than 300,000 distinct CDR3 sequences, about 22% seen once. The material sequenced was naive CD8+ T cells from blood, with Jurkat cell RNA spiked in. Subset: FACS-sorted CD8+CD4-CCR7+CD45RA+ naive T cells. The origin of the receptors is a human donor in good health. Some libraries in this study had Jurkat cell RNA spiked in.

Note on this clonotype: A clone one base away is much larger, so this may be a read error. This chain joins TRBV4-3 and TRBJ1-2; a possible D gene is TRBD1 (6 bases). Deletions cut 4 bases from V and 4 bases from J, with 22 bases between. This CDR3 has 17 amino acids. CDR1 is LGHNA, CDR2 YSLEER, per germline. CDR3 DNA: TGCGCCAGCAGCCCCGAATTTACCATGGACAGACGCTATGGCTACACCTTC. Its translation is CASSPEFTMDRRYGYTF.

A word on this clonotype: Since a much larger clone is just one base distant, this may be a read error. The CDR3 is CASSQDVGVTDTQYF. CDR3 nucleotide sequence: TGCGCCAGCAGCCAAGATGTCGGGGTCACAGATACGCAGTATTTT. The chain carries TRBV4-3 and TRBJ2-3, with a possible D match to TRBD2 (5 bases). CDR3 size: 15 residues. In germline, CDR1 is LGHNA, CDR2 YSLEER. Between the trimmed V and J ends, which lost 0 bases and 2 bases, there was a span of 9 bases.

This clonotype was detected ten times or more. The chain couples TRBV20-1 to TRBJ2-7, with a tentative D call TRBD1 (5 bases). The CDR3 is 13 residues long. The V gene lost 1 base and the J gene lost 4 bases, with 11 bases spanning the gap. Germline V CDR1 and CDR2: DFQATT, SNEGSKA (reference sequence). The CDR3, as DNA: TGCAGTGCTAGAGGGGTAGGGGTATACGAGCAGTACTTC. Amino acid sequence: CSARGVGVYEQYF.

Turning to this clonotype: A much larger clone sits a single nucleotide away, making a read error possible. The J gene is TRBJ2-3, the V gene TRBV19; no definite D call. Gene TRBJ1-5 matches the end of the DNA better, so the J call may be wrong. The CDR3 is 16 amino acids. Per the germline V gene, CDR1 is LNHDA and CDR2 is SQIVND (reference sequence). The CDR3 DNA sequence: TGTGCCAGTAGTATAATGTTCCCGGCTAGCACAGATACGCAGCATTTT. It is translated as CASSIMFPASTDTQHF.

For this clonotype: A much larger clone is a single base away; this may be a read error. This rearrangement joins TRBV5-6 to TRBJ2-7; D is unclear. The CDR3 sequence is 12 residues long. The germline CDR1 and CDR2 sequences are SGHDT and YYEEEE. Written as DNA, the CDR3 is TGTGCCAGCGGCTTTAGTAGGTACGAGCAGTACTTC. Translation gives CASGFSRYEQYF.

This clonotype was detected ten times or more. V is TRBV7-9 and J is TRBJ1-1; TRBD1 might be the D (6 bases). The CDR3 length is 15 residues. V lost 4 bases to trimming and J lost 11 bases, with 23 bases between them. CDR1 and CDR2 from the germline V gene are SEHNR and FQNEAQ (reference sequence). The CDR3 loop is CASSSPRDTPLDAFF. The CDR3 nucleotides are TGTGCCAGCAGCTCTCCCCGGGACACGCCCCTTGATGCTTTCTTT.

This clonotype was observed many times. The chain uses TRBV29-1 and TRBJ2-2, with D tentatively TRBD1 (6 bases). The CDR3 consists of 13 residues. Trimming cost V 6 bases and J 1 base, with 9 bases left between them. CDR1 and CDR2 from the germline V gene are SQVTM and ANQGSEA. CDR3 coding DNA: TGCAGCGTAATCAGGGGGAACACCGGGGAGCTGTTTTTT. Protein product: CSVIRGNTGELFF.

The chain employs TRBV10-3 and TRBJ2-7; D gene uncertain. The length of the CDR3 is 16 residues. Looked up from germline, CDR1 is ENHRY and CDR2 is SYGVKD. Trimming stripped 6 bases from V and 0 bases from J, with 18 bases between. DNA of the CDR3: TGTGCCATCAGCGACCCCGGACGGATTAGCTCCTACGAGCAGTACTTC. This gives the protein CAISDPGRISSYEQYF.

This clonotype was seen ten or more times. The chain couples TRBV7-9 to TRBJ2-2; tentative D call: TRBD1 (6 bases). Looked up from germline, CDR1 is SEHNR and CDR2 is FQNEAQ (reference sequence). The CDR3 is 17 residues long. Trimming stripped 2 bases from V and 4 bases from J, with 17 bases between. In nucleotides, the CDR3 is TGTGCCAGCAGCTTATTTGAAGGGGGAGTTAGCACCGGGGAGCTGTTTTTT. This gives the protein CASSLFEGGVSTGELFF.

Ten or more counts support this clonotype. The genes are TRBV9 and TRBJ1-1; D call uncertain. The ends were cut back, 4 bases at V and 3 bases at J, with 10 bases in the middle. This CDR3 region has 13 residues. Germline V gives CDR1 SGDLS, CDR2 YYNGEE. The CDR3 sequence: CASSPREYTEAFF. The CDR3 DNA reads TGTGCCAGCAGCCCTCGCGAGTACACTGAAGCTTTCTTT.

This clonotype came up many times. The V gene is TRBV20-1, the J gene TRBJ1-5; tentatively, D is TRBD1 (6 bases). Germline V gene sequence: CDR1 DFQATT, CDR2 SNEGSKA (reference sequence). Trimming cost V 6 bases and J 2 bases, with 14 bases left between them. The CDR3 loop spans 14 amino acids. DNA for the CDR3: TGCAGTGCGCAAACAGGGAATCGCAATCAGCCCCAGCATTTT. This codes for CSAQTGNRNQPQHF.

This clonotype has a count of ten or more. The V call is TRBV7-9, the J call TRBJ1-1, with D possibly TRBD1 on 5 matching bases. Germline V gene data show CDR1 as SEHNR and CDR2 as FQNEAQ (reference sequence). The CDR3 spans 14 residues. Between the trimmed V and J ends, which lost 1 base and 11 bases, there was a span of 17 bases. CDR3 sequence reads: CASSLGGVLYSAFF. The DNA for the CDR3 is TGTGCCAGCAGCTTAGGAGGGGTCCTCTATTCCGCTTTCTTT.

This clonotype has a single count. Given a much more abundant clone one base away, this may be a read error. The chain uses TRBV9 and TRBJ2-1; 8 bases map to TRBD2. Trimming removed 3 bases from V and 2 bases from J; junction bases left unmatched: 4. CDR1 and CDR2 (germline): SGDLS, YYNGEE. This CDR3 contains 15 residues. In DNA form, the CDR3 reads TGTGCCAGCAGCGGACTTAGCGGGACCTACAATGAGCAGTTCTTC. Translated: CASSGLSGTYNEQFF.

This clonotype was seen ten or more times. The chain has TRBV7-2 and TRBJ1-6; 9 bases match TRBD1. CDR3 length equals 15 residues. V gave up 4 bases and J gave up 9 bases; unmatched junction bases: 7. CDR1 SGHTA and CDR2 FQGNSA come from the germline V gene. For the CDR3, the DNA is TGTGCCAGCAGCTCAGGGACAGGGTTTGGTTCACCCCTCCACTTT. Translation gives CASSSGTGFGSPLHF.

For this clonotype: A much larger clone differs from this one at a single base, so this may be a read error. This rearrangement joins TRBV6-5 to TRBJ1-1; D is uncertain. Per germline, CDR1 MNHEY and CDR2 SVGAGI. The CDR3 extends over 13 amino acids. The V end was cut by 5 bases, the J end by 4 bases, with 11 bases between. CDR3 protein: CASSPPRFTEAFF. The CDR3 coding sequence is TGTGCCAGCAGTCCCCCGCGGTTCACTGAAGCTTTCTTT.

This clonotype was detected only a few times. The chain carries TRBV20-1 and TRBJ2-7, with 13 positions matching TRBD2. CDR3 length: 15 amino acids. The V gene's germline CDR1 is DFQATT and CDR2 SNEGSKA (reference sequence). The trim removed 3 bases at V and 7 bases at J, leaving 9 bases unmatched. CDR3: CSARGGTSGIREQYF. The CDR3 nucleotides are TGCAGTGCTAGGGGGGGGACTAGCGGGATCCGAGAGCAGTACTTC.

About this clonotype: Since a much larger clone is just one base distant, this may be a read error. The chain employs TRBV9 and TRBJ2-3; D possibly corresponds to TRBD2 (5 bases). Trimming pared 3 bases from V and 1 base from J, leaving 9 bases between. Germline assignment: CDR1 SGDLS and CDR2 YYNGEE. The CDR3 runs to 14 residues. The DNA for the CDR3 is TGTGCCAGCAGCGGAGCGGTACGCACAGATACGCAGTATTTT. As protein: CASSGAVRTDTQYF.

This clonotype was detected ten times or more. The chain uses TRBV5-4 and TRBJ2-3; 10 nucleotides align to TRBD1. The V segment lost 2 bases and the J segment 3 bases; nucleotides outside the gene matches: 3. CDR1 and CDR2 (germline): SGHNT, YYREEE (reference sequence). CDR3 size: 15 residues. The CDR3 DNA reads as TGTGCCAGCAGCTTCTTGGACAGGGGGACAGATACGCAGTATTTT. The encoded protein is CASSFLDRGTDTQYF.

This chain joins TRBV5-4 and TRBJ2-7; the D gene is possibly TRBD1 (6 bases). V lost 0 bases to trimming and J lost 2 bases, with 9 bases between them. Germline values: CDR1 SGHNT, CDR2 YYREEE (reference sequence). The CDR3 consists of 14 residues. CDR3 nucleotide sequence: TGTGCCAGCAGCTTGGAATACAGGGCCTACGAGCAGTACTTC. This sequence encodes CASSLEYRAYEQYF. The full variable domain, in which reference TRBV5-4 and TRBJ2-7 provide the parts outside the CDR3, is ETGVTQSPTHLIKTRGQQVTLRCSSQSGHNTVSWYQQALGQGPQFIFQYYREEENGRGNFPPRFSGLQFPNYSSELNVNALELDDSALYLCASSLEYRAYEQYFGPGTRLTVT.

This clonotype has at least ten counts. The rearrangement links TRBV4-3 to TRBJ1-2, with TRBD1 matching over 7 bases. The CDR3 runs 17 residues. After removal of 0 bases from V and 4 bases from J, the junction contained 11 bases not matched to a gene. The germline CDR1 and CDR2 sequences are LGHNA and YSLEER. The CDR3 reads CASSQDRGQGGSYGYTF. In DNA, the CDR3 is TGCGCCAGCAGCCAAGATCGGGGGCAGGGGGGTAGCTATGGCTACACCTTC.

As for this clonotype: Since a much larger clone is just one base distant, this may be a read error. CDR3: CASSLIQEYSGADVLTF. In DNA, the CDR3 is TGTGCCAGCAGCTTAATACAGGAGTACTCTGGGGCCGACGTCCTGACTTTC. The chain has TRBV7-9 and TRBJ2-6; TRBD1 might be the D (5 bases). CDR3 length equals 17 residues. Germline CDR1 is SEHNR and CDR2 is FQNEAQ (reference sequence).

The sample holds many counts of this clonotype. V and J are TRBV4-3 and TRBJ2-3; D possibly corresponds to TRBD1 (5 bases). The CDR3 consists of 16 residues. Per germline, CDR1 LGHNA and CDR2 YSLEER. Trimming removed 0 bases at V and 5 bases at J, with 15 bases between. In DNA form, the CDR3 reads TGCGCCAGCAGCCAAGAGCAGGGTTGGGCGGAAGATACGCAGTATTTT. Its translation: CASSQEQGWAEDTQYF.

This clonotype was observed many times. This chain uses TRBV7-6 with TRBJ2-3; 15 bases align to TRBD2. Per the germline V gene, CDR1 is SGHVS and CDR2 is FNYEAQ. Trimming cost V 5 bases and J 2 bases; bases outside gene matches: 8. The CDR3 runs 18 residues. CDR3 amino acids: CASSPGLAGGPFTDTQYF. CDR3 nucleotides: TGTGCCAGCAGCCCAGGACTAGCGGGAGGGCCATTCACAGATACGCAGTATTTT.

Note on this clonotype: A much larger clonotype is one base distant, so this may be a read error. This chain connects TRBV5-5 to TRBJ2-5; tentative D call: TRBD1 (6 bases). Germline-derived CDR1 and CDR2 are SGHKS and YYEKEE (reference sequence). V was cut by 6 bases and J by 4 bases, with 16 bases left in between. CDR3 size: 14 residues. This chain's CDR3 is CASNSSRGLETQYF. CDR3 DNA sequence: TGTGCCAGCAACTCGAGCAGGGGTTTAGAGACCCAGTACTTC.

A single count supports this clonotype. The junction and the germline gene differ at one end; a read error may be behind it. CDR3 coding DNA: TGTGCCTGCAGTTTGGGAGGTGGCACTGAAGCTTTCTTT. Protein sequence: CACSLGGGTEAFF. The rearrangement links TRBV12-3 or TRBV12-4 to TRBJ1-1; D gene uncertain. CDR3 size: 13 residues.

This clonotype was seen at least ten times. V gene TRBV28 combines with J gene TRBJ2-7; TRBD1 aligns across 7 bases. V shed 5 bases and J 3 bases; nucleotides not matched to a gene: 13. This CDR3 contains 16 residues. In germline, CDR1 is MDHEN, CDR2 SYDVKM. CDR3 sequence: CASSPTPIDRDYEQYF. Here the CDR3 DNA reads TGTGCCAGCAGTCCGACCCCGATCGACAGGGACTACGAGCAGTACTTC.

In its sample, this clonotype was seen a few times. The chain uses TRBV5-1 and TRBJ2-5; tentatively, D is TRBD1 (5 bases). Per the germline V gene, CDR1 is SGHRS and CDR2 is YFSETQ. The length of the CDR3 is 15 residues. V lost 3 bases and J 5 bases, leaving 17 bases between the germline ends. CDR3 bases: TGCGCCAGCAGCTCGTATGCAGGGTCGCGGGAGACCCAGTACTTC. Translated, it gives CASSSYAGSRETQYF.

This clonotype came up many times. The chain is built from TRBV4-3 and TRBJ1-4, with 7 positions matching TRBD1. The CDR3 is made up of 20 amino acids. After removal of 0 bases from V and 1 base from J, the junction contained 14 bases not matched to a gene. In germline, CDR1 is LGHNA, CDR2 YSLEER. The CDR3 DNA is TGCGCCAGCAGCCAAGATCTTGGCAGGGGGTTCTATGGAACTAATGAAAAACTGTTTTTT. Translated: CASSQDLGRGFYGTNEKLFF.